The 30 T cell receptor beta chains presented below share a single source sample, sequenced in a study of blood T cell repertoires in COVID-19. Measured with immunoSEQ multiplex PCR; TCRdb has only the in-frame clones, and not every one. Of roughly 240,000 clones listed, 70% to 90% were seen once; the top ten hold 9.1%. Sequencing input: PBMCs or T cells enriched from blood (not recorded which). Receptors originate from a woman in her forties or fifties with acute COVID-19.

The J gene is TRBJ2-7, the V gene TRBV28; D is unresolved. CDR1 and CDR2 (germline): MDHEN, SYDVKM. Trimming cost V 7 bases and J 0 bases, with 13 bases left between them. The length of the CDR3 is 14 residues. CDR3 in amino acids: CASNQEVSSYEQYF. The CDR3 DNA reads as TGTGCCAGCAACCAGGAAGTGAGCTCCTACGAGCAGTACTTC. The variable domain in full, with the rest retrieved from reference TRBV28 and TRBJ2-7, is DVKVTQSSRYLVKRTGEKVFLECVQDMDHENMFWYRQDPGLGLRLIYFSYDVKMKEKGDIPEGYSVSREKKERFSLILESASTNQTSMYLCASNQEVSSYEQYFGPGTRLTVT.

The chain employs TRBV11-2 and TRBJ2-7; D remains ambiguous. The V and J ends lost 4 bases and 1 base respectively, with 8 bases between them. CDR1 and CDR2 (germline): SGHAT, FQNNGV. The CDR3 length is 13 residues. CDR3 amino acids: CASSSYRSYEQYF. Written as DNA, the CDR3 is TGTGCCAGCAGCTCGTATCGTTCCTACGAGCAGTACTTC.

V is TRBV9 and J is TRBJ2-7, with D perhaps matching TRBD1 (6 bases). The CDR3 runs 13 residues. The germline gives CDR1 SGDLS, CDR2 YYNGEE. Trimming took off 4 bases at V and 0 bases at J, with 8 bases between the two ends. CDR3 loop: CASSPGDSYEQYF. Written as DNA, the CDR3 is TGTGCCAGCAGCCCAGGGGACTCCTACGAGCAGTACTTC.

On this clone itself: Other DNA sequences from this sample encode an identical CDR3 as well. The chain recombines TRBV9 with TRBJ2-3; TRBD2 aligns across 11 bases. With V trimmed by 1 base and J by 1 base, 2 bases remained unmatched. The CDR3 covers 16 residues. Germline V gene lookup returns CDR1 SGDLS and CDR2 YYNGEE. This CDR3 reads CASSVTSGGRTDTQYF. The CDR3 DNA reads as TGTGCCAGCAGCGTAACTAGCGGGGGTCGCACAGATACGCAGTATTTT.

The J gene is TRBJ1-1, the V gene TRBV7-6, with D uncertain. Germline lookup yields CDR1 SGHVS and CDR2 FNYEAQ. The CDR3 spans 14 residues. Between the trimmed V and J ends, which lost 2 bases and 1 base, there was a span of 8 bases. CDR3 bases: TGTGCCAGCAGCTTAAGCGGGAAGAACACTGAAGCTTTCTTT. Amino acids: CASSLSGKNTEAFF.

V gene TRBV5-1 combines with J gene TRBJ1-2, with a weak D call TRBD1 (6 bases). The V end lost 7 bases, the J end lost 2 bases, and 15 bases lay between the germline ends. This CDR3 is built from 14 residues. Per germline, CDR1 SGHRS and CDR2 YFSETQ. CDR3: CASGGIQGNYGYTF. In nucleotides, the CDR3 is TGCGCCAGCGGTGGAATTCAGGGGAACTATGGCTACACCTTC.

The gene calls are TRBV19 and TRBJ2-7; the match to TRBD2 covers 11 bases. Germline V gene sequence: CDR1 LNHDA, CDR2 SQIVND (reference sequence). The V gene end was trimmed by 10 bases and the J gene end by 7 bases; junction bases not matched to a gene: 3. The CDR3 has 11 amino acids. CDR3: CATRLAGEQYF. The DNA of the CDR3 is TGTGCCACCCGACTAGCGGGGGAGCAGTACTTC.

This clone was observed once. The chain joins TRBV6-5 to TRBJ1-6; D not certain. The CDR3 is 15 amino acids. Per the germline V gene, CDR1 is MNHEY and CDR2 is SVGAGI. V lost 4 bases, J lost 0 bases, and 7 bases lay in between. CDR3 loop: CASSSGSSYNSPLHF. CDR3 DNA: TGTGCCAGCAGTTCTGGGAGCTCCTATAATTCACCCCTCCACTTT.

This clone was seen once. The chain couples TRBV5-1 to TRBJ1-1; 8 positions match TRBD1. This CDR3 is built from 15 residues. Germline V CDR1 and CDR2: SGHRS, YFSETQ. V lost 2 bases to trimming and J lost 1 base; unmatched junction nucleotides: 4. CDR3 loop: CASSFQGTGNTEAFF. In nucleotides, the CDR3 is TGCGCCAGCAGCTTCCAGGGGACAGGGAACACTGAAGCTTTCTTT.

CDR3 loop: CASRGDTVNTEAFF. The CDR3, as DNA: TGCGCCAGCCGAGGGGACACAGTGAACACTGAAGCTTTCTTT. The chain joins TRBV10-2 to TRBJ1-1; a possible D gene is TRBD1 (6 bases). Trimming took off 8 bases at V and 0 bases at J, with 13 bases between the two ends. Germline CDR1 reads WSHSY; CDR2 reads SAAADI. The CDR3 has 14 residues.

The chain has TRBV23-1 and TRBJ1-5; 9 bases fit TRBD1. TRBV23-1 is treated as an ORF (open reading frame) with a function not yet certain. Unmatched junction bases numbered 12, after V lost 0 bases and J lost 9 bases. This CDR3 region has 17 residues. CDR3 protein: CASSQSRGQGFNGPQHF. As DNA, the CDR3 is TGCGCCAGCAGTCAATCCCGAGGACAGGGGTTTAATGGGCCCCAGCATTTT.

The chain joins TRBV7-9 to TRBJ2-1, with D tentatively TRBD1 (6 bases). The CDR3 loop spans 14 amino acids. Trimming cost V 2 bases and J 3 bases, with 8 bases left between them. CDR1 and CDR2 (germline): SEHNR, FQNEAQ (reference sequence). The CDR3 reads CASSLRDNYNEQFF. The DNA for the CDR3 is TGTGCCAGCAGCTTAAGGGACAACTACAATGAGCAGTTCTTC. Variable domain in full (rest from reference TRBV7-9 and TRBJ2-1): DTGVSQNPRHKITKRGQNVTFRCDPISEHNRLYWYRQTLGQGPEFLTYFQNEAQLEKSRLLSDRFSAERPKGSFSTLEIQRTEQGDSAMYLCASSLRDNYNEQFFGPGTRLTVL.

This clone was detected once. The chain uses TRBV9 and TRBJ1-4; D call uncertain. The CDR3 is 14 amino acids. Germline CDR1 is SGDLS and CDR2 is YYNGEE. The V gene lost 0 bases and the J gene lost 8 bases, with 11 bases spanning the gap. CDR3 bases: TGTGCCAGCAGCGTAGTTCGGGTTGACGAAAAACTGTTTTTT. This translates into CASSVVRVDEKLFF.

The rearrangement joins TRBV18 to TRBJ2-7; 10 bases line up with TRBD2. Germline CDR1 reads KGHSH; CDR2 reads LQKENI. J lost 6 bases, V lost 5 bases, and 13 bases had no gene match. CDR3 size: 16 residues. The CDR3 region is CASSGNRAGGHGEQYF. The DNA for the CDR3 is TGTGCCAGCTCAGGCAACCGAGCGGGGGGGCATGGCGAGCAGTACTTC.

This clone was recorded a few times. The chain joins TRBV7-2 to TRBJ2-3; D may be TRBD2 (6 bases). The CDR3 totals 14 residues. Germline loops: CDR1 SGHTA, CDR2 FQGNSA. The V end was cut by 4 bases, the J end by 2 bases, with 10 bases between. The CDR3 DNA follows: TGTGCCAGCAGCTGGGACTCATCCACAGATACGCAGTATTTT. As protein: CASSWDSSTDTQYF.

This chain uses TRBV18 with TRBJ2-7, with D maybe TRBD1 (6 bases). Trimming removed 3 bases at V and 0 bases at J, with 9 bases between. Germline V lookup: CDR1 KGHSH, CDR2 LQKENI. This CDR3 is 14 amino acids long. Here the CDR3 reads CASSPSTGSYEQYF. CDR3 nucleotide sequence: TGTGCCAGCTCACCTTCGACAGGCTCCTACGAGCAGTACTTC.

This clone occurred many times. The CDR3 sequence: CASSHDSMNTEAFF. The CDR3, as DNA: TGTGCCAGCAGCCACGACAGCATGAACACTGAAGCTTTCTTT. J is TRBJ1-1 and V is TRBV5-4, with D perhaps matching TRBD1 (5 bases). Germline lookup yields CDR1 SGHNT and CDR2 YYREEE (reference sequence). The CDR3 extends over 14 amino acids. Trimming removed 4 bases at V and 0 bases at J, with 10 bases between.

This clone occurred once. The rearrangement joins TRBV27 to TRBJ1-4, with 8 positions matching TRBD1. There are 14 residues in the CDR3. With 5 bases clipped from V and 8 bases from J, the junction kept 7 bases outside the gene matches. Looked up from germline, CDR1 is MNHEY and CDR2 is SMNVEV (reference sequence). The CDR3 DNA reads TGTGCCAGCAGTGCGACAGGGGTAGGGGAAAAACTGTTTTTT. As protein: CASSATGVGEKLFF.

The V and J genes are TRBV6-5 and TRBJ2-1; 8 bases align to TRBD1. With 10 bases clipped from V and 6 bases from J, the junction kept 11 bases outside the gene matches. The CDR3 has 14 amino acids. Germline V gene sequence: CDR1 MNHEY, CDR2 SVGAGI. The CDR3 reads CATLQDRGSNEQFF. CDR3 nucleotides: TGTGCCACCCTGCAAGACAGGGGATCCAATGAGCAGTTCTTC.

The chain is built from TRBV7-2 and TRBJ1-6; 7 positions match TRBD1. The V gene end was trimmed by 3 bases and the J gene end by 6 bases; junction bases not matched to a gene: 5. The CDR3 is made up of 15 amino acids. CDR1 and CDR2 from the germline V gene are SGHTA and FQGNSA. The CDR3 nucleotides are TGTGCCAGCAGCTTTGACAGGGTCGCTAATTCACCCCTCCACTTT. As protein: CASSFDRVANSPLHF.

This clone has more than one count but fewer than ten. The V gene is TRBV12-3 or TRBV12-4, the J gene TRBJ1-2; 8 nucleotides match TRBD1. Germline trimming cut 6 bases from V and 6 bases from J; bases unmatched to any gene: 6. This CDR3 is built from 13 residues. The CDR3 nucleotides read TGTGCCAGCAGACAGGGGGTTGTGAATGGCTACACCTTC. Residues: CASRQGVVNGYTF.

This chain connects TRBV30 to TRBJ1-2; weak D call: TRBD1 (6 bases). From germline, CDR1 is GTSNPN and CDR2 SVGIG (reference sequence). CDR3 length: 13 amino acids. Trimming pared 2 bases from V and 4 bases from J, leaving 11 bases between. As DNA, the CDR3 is TGTGCCTGGAGTCCAGGGGTGGGCTATGGCTACACCTTC. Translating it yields CAWSPGVGYGYTF. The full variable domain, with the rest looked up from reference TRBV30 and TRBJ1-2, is SQTIHQWPATLVQPVGSPLSLECTVEGTSNPNLYWYRQAAGRGLQLLFYSVGIGQISSEVPQNLSASRPQDRQFILSSKKLLLSDSGFYLCAWSPGVGYGYTFGSGTRLTVV.

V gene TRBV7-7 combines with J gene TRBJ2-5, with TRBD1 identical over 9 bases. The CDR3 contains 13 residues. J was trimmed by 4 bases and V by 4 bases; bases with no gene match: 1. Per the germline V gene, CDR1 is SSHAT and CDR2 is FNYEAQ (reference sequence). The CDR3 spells CASSWGQGETQYF. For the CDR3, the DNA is TGTGCCAGCAGCTGGGGACAGGGAGAGACCCAGTACTTC.

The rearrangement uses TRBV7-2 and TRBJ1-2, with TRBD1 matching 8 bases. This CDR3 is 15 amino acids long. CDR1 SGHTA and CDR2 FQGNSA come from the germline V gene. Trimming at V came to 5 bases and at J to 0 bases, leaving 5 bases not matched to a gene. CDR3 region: CASSRIQGANYGYTF. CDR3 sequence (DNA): TGTGCCAGCAGCCGGATACAGGGGGCTAACTATGGCTACACCTTC.

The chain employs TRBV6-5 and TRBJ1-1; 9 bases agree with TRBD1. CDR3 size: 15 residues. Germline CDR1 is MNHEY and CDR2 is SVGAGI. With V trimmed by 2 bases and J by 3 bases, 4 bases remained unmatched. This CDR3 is CASSYGDRVYTEAFF. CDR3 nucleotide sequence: TGTGCCAGCAGTTACGGGGACAGGGTATACACTGAAGCTTTCTTT.

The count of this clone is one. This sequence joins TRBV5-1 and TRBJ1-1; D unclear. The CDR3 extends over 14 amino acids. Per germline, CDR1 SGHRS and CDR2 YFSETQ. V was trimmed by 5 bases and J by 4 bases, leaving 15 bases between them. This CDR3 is CASSREGGPTEAFF. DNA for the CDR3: TGCGCCAGCAGTCGGGAGGGCGGGCCCACTGAAGCTTTCTTT.

CDR3 sequence: CASSPPTPGQGNEQFF. The CDR3 coding sequence is TGTGCCAGCTCACCCCCTACACCGGGACAGGGCAATGAGCAGTTCTTC. V and J are TRBV18 and TRBJ2-1; TRBD1 aligns across 9 bases. V dropped 3 bases and J dropped 6; count of bases not matched to a gene: 9. There are 16 residues in the CDR3. CDR1 is KGHSH, CDR2 LQKENI, per germline.

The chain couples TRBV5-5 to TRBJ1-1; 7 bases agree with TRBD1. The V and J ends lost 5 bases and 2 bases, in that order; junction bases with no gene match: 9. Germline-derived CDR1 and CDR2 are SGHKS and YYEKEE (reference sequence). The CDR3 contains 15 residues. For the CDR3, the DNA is TGTGCCAGCAGGCACAGGGGAACACTAAACACTGAAGCTTTCTTT. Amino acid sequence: CASRHRGTLNTEAFF.

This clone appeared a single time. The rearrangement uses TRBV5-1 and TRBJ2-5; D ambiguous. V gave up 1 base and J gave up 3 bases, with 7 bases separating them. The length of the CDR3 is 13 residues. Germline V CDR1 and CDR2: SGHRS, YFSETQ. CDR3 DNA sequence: TGCGCCAGCAGCTTGAACAGAGAAGAGACCCAGTACTTC. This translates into CASSLNREETQYF. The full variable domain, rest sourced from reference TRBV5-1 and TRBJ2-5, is KAGVTQTPRYLIKTRGQQVTLSCSPISGHRSVSWYQQTPGQGLQFLFEYFSETQRNKGNFPGRFSGRQFSNSRSEMNVSTLELGDSALYLCASSLNREETQYFGPGTRLLVL.

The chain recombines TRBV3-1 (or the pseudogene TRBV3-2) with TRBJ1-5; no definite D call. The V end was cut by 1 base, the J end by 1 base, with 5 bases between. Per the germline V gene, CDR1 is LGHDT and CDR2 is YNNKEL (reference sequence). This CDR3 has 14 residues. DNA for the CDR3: TGTGCCAGCAGCCAAGGCAGGAGCAATCAGCCCCAGCATTTT. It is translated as CASSQGRSNQPQHF.